This T cell receptor (beta chain) was documented in a study of cytotoxic CD8 clonotypes in ibrutinib-treated CLL (dated by TCRdb to the early 2020s). About the full investigation: The cohort was composed of about a dozen relapsed/refractory and fewer than 16 treatment-naive patients; IGHV unmutated status was identified in 17 to 18 patients. Partial responses were observed in about 24 patients and complete responses in 2; after a median follow-up of 68 months, remission was maintained in about 15 patients and progression was observed in about twelve. Response samples were obtained after a median of approximately eleven months of treatment, with a range of about 6 to 36 months. On average, each sample yielded 255,043 productive templates and tens of thousands of productive rearrangements. Of the approximately 87 participants in the trial, 20 to 30 had longitudinal samples available. Cryopreserved peripheral blood mononuclear cells were collected at three points: before therapy, at response, and at either sustained remission or disease progression. What the work shows at the level of the full study, not this receptor alone: Baseline clonality exceeded that of age-matched healthy donors and correlated strongly with circulating CD8+ T-cell counts. Lymph node repertoires were not examined, and the timing of sampling was not matched between patients in sustained remission and those whose disease progressed. Clonality rose at ibrutinib response, remained stable during sustained remission, and dropped back toward baseline at progression. Public clonotypes were rare and either contracted or stayed stable during treatment, and the rise in clonality at ibrutinib response reflected the expansion of private clonotypes.

With regard to this clone: Its antigen remains undetermined. The record has no base qualities; no much larger clone is one base away.

V drops 7 bases and J drops 6 bases, leaving 13 bases in between. From the cysteine up to the phenylalanine, the CDR3 has a length of 13 residues. Only the CDR3 DNA is retained, 39 bases long and in frame from the first base. Sequences WSHSY (CDR1) and SAAADI (CDR2) are obtained from the germline V gene. Each clonotype received, on average, 10x coverage in deep resolution sequencing performed on a MiSeq, where the target depth lay between 1 in 1 million and 1 in 200,000 T cells. The immunoSEQ hsTCRB Kit was used to generate the TCR beta libraries. The study's own analysis went as follows. The data were analyzed with ImmunoSEQ Analyzer and ImmunoSEQ Data Assistant, and V, D and J gene assignments followed IMGT definitions. Clonality was computed as one minus normalized Shannon entropy of productive rearrangement frequencies, ranging from 0 to 1. Only overrepresented clonotypes making up at least 0.05% of the repertoire of each patient were included in the public clonotype analysis. Roughly 13 repertoires from age-matched healthy donors, obtained from immuneACCESS, served as clonality controls. Entries here come from immuneACCESS through TCRdb and include only in-frame sequences with V and J called. Some clones fail to appear in such tables; in the studies checked, an unresolved V gene covers under half of the shortfall, and the cause of the remainder is unknown. Clone size and the V and J calls come from that table; the DNA yielded D and trimming. The sample includes about 16,000 clones, with roughly 65% observed a single time. The top ten clones comprise over 15% of the sample.

For TCR beta library preparation, roughly 2 micrograms of genomic DNA were extracted from the cryopreserved PBMCs. Longitudinal blood samples from CLL patients on ibrutinib monotherapy underwent high-throughput TCR beta sequencing. The patients took part in an open-label, single-center phase 2 trial of ibrutinib monotherapy. The chain is assembled from TRBV10-2 and TRBJ1-5; TRBD1 is possibly the D segment (5 matching bases). The TCR comes from a human donor with chronic lymphocytic leukemia. This material consisted of PBMCs, taken before ibrutinib treatment. The nucleotide sequence is TGCGCCAGCACCGCACTAAGGGGTCAGCCCCAGCATTTT. Protein translation: CASTALRGQPQHF.